This is a list of T cell receptor beta chains from one sample in a study of cytomegalovirus exposure and HLA in healthy donors. Sequencing used immunoSEQ multiplex PCR; TCRdb keeps in-frame clones, though not all of them. The repertoire holds roughly 130,000 clones, about 80% seen once, with 1% in the top ten. The sample was PBMCs. All receptors derive from a man between 40 and 49 years old in good health and CMV-seronegative. Each CDR3 is given with its conserved first and last residue. D genes are given only for firm matches. Size tells how often a clone was seen (once, few, many) or the class of an expanded clone, and some rows leave it out.

CDR3	DNA	D	J	size	V
CAIKRGQEDTGELFF	TGTGCCATCAAAAGGGGACAGGAGGACACCGGGGAGCTGTTTTTT	TRBD1	TRBJ2-2	once	TRBV10-3
CASSSQRGADQPQHF	TGTGCCAGCAGCTCTCAACGGGGGGCCGATCAGCCCCAGCATTTT	.	TRBJ1-5	.	TRBV2
CASSLIAGGSSYEQYF	TGTGCCAGCAGCTTAATAGCGGGGGGGAGCTCCTACGAGCAGTACTTC	TRBD2	TRBJ2-7	.	TRBV7-2
CASISGTVSSYEQYF	TGTGCCAGCATATCCGGGACAGTAAGCTCCTACGAGCAGTACTTC	TRBD1	TRBJ2-7	few	TRBV28
CASSLNGQGAHEQFF	TGTGCCAGCAGTTTAAACGGACAGGGGGCACATGAGCAGTTCTTC	TRBD1	TRBJ2-1	.	TRBV27
CSVGSSPGTIGEQYF	TGCAGCGTAGGATCCTCCCCAGGGACAATAGGCGAGCAGTACTTC	.	TRBJ2-7	.	TRBV29-1
CASSSRPGAETQYF	TGTGCCAGCAGCTCTCGACCAGGGGCAGAGACCCAGTACTTC	.	TRBJ2-5	.	TRBV7-2
CASSSELGRGEKLFF	TGTGCCAGCAGCTCGGAACTTGGGCGAGGGGAAAAACTGTTTTTT	.	TRBJ1-4	.	TRBV7-9
CASSLDRAGANVLTF	TGTGCCAGCAGCTTGGACAGGGCTGGGGCCAACGTCCTGACTTTC	TRBD1	TRBJ2-6	.	TRBV27
CASLGQGGNQPQHF	TGTGCCAGCCTGGGACAGGGAGGCAATCAGCCCCAGCATTTT	TRBD1	TRBJ1-5	few	TRBV6-1
CASSFIRAGGTDTQYF	TGTGCCAGCAGCTTTATACGGGCGGGAGGCACAGATACGCAGTATTTT	TRBD2	TRBJ2-3	.	TRBV5-6
CASSLENQPQHF	TGTGCCAGCAGTTTAGAGAATCAGCCCCAGCATTTT	.	TRBJ1-5	once	TRBV28
CASSPQRERDTQYF	TGCGCCAGCAGCCCCCAGCGGGAGCGGGATACGCAGTATTTT	TRBD2	TRBJ2-3	.	TRBV4-1
CASSLAGLAGGVYF	TGCGCCAGCAGCTTGGCCGGATTAGCGGGAGGGGTGTACTTC	TRBD2	TRBJ2-7	.	TRBV5-1
CASSLQGRGKAEAFF	TGTGCCAGCAGCTTACAGGGTAGGGGTAAAGCTGAAGCTTTCTTT	.	TRBJ1-1	.	TRBV7-9
CASSLPTGMGYNEQFF	TGCGCCAGCAGCTTACCTACAGGGATGGGCTACAATGAGCAGTTCTTC	.	TRBJ2-1	.	TRBV5-1
CASSTLGALVYEQYF	TGTGCCAGCTCAACCCTGGGGGCGCTCGTCTACGAGCAGTACTTC	.	TRBJ2-7	.	TRBV18
CASSKTGGEATGELFF	TGCGCCAGCAGCAAAACAGGGGGCGAGGCAACCGGGGAGCTGTTTTTT	TRBD1	TRBJ2-2	once	TRBV5-1
CASSTQGDTEAFF	TGTGCCAGCAGTACTCAGGGGGACACTGAAGCTTTCTTT	TRBD1	TRBJ1-1	.	TRBV28
CASSSGQWNSPLHF	TGTGCCAGCAGTTCGGGACAGTGGAATTCACCCCTCCACTTT	TRBD1	TRBJ1-6	.	TRBV27
CASSFLGDQETQYF	TGCGCCAGCAGCTTTCTGGGCGATCAAGAGACCCAGTACTTC	.	TRBJ2-5	.	TRBV5-1
CASRQGRETQYF	TGTGCCAGCCGACAGGGTCGGGAGACCCAGTACTTC	TRBD1	TRBJ2-5	.	TRBV18
CASSPGGDNTQYF	TGCGCCAGCAGCCCCGGAGGGGATAATACGCAGTATTTT	.	TRBJ2-3	.	TRBV5-1
CASSLATGQLTDTQYF	TGCGCCAGCAGCTTGGCTACGGGACAACTCACAGATACGCAGTATTTT	.	TRBJ2-3	.	TRBV5-1
CASSYDGDTEAFF	TGCGCCAGCAGCTATGACGGGGACACTGAAGCTTTCTTT	.	TRBJ1-1	.	TRBV5-1
CSVRHPAWDEQYF	TGCAGCGTCAGACACCCAGCCTGGGACGAGCAGTACTTC	.	TRBJ2-7	.	TRBV29-1